A selection of T cell receptor beta chains follows, all from one sample in a study of blood T cell repertoires in COVID-19. Data came from immunoSEQ multiplex PCR; TCRdb stores just in-frame clones and leaves some out. The sample shows more than 75,000 clones, roughly nine tenths of them seen only once. The specimen sequenced was peripheral blood. These receptors were obtained from a man aged 50 to 59 with COVID-19, enrolled during active disease. CDR3s include the opening cysteine and the closing phenylalanine or tryptophan.

CDR3 protein: CASSQVRGSGYNEQFF; J gene: TRBJ2-1; V gene: TRBV3-1/TRBV3-2
CDR3 protein: CASSWRQGSYEQYF; J gene: TRBJ2-7; V gene: TRBV5-1
CDR3 protein: CAWSVGTKISYEQYF; J gene: TRBJ2-7; V gene: TRBV30
CDR3 protein: CASSSGQYYGYTF; J gene: TRBJ1-2; V gene: TRBV5-1
CDR3 protein: CASSIGDRGYNEQFF; J gene: TRBJ2-1; V gene: TRBV19
CDR3 protein: CASSFLAGANTGELFF; J gene: TRBJ2-2; V gene: TRBV5-1
CDR3 protein: CATSRKQGEAFF; J gene: TRBJ1-1; V gene: TRBV15
CDR3 protein: CASNMDRRGFDEQFF; J gene: TRBJ2-1; V gene: TRBV2
CDR3 protein: CASSPRDRSNQPQHF; J gene: TRBJ1-5; V gene: TRBV7-8
CDR3 protein: CATSGTPGRGRTGELFF; J gene: TRBJ2-2; V gene: TRBV15
CDR3 protein: CASSLVSTGSISEQFF; J gene: TRBJ2-1; V gene: TRBV7-9
CDR3 protein: CSAVGGNVLTF; J gene: TRBJ2-6; V gene: TRBV20-1
CDR3 protein: CASSLDGHNTEAFF; J gene: TRBJ1-1; V gene: TRBV7-9
CDR3 protein: CASSPHPAGGQALHF; J gene: TRBJ1-6; V gene: TRBV2
CDR3 protein: CASRGQATNEKLFF; J gene: TRBJ1-4; V gene: TRBV2
CDR3 protein: CASSWGGEEKLFF; J gene: TRBJ1-4; V gene: TRBV28
CDR3 protein: CASSVENMGLEGSGETQYF; J gene: TRBJ2-5; V gene: TRBV9
CDR3 protein: CSVSSRTGNTIYF; J gene: TRBJ1-3; V gene: TRBV29-1
CDR3 protein: CASKTSGVSYEQYF; J gene: TRBJ2-7; V gene: TRBV6-5
CDR3 protein: CASSLGPGTEAFF; J gene: TRBJ1-1; V gene: TRBV11-3
CDR3 protein: CASASGGNNEQFF; J gene: TRBJ2-1; V gene: TRBV5-1
CDR3 protein: CASRTGELRSNQPQHF; J gene: TRBJ1-5; V gene: TRBV21-1
CDR3 protein: CASSSLTGGDYGYTF; J gene: TRBJ1-2; V gene: TRBV5-8
CDR3 protein: CAWSSGGSYNSPLHF; J gene: TRBJ1-6; V gene: TRBV30
CDR3 protein: CATSDHQGYTGELFF; J gene: TRBJ2-2; V gene: TRBV24-1
CDR3 protein: CASSFFRDRARETQYF; J gene: TRBJ2-5; V gene: TRBV5-4
CDR3 protein: CATSRTGTYEQYF; J gene: TRBJ2-7; V gene: TRBV15
CDR3 protein: CASSLNEGSPLHF; J gene: TRBJ1-6; V gene: TRBV7-3
CDR3 protein: CASSKATDTEAFF; J gene: TRBJ1-1; V gene: TRBV19
CDR3 protein: CASSLAGRNGYTF; J gene: TRBJ1-2; V gene: TRBV5-1
CDR3 protein: CASRHAQGYEQYF; J gene: TRBJ2-7; V gene: TRBV27